The sequence of this TCR beta chain was determined in a study of blood T cell repertoires in COVID-19. Turning to the study itself: Both acute and convalescent COVID-19 samples were obtained from the United States, Italy and Spain.

V dropped 2 bases and J dropped 8 bases, with 15 bases sitting between them. Germline CDR1 is LGHDT and CDR2 is YNNKEL (reference sequence). The CDR3 loop spans 15 amino acids. This table comes from immunoSEQ multiplex PCR, and its TCRdb copy is limited to in-frame clones, with some not included. The data show roughly 150,000 clones, 82% seen once. The rearrangement links TRBV3-1 (or the pseudogene TRBV3-2) to TRBJ1-4, with D maybe TRBD1 (6 bases). Sequencing was performed on peripheral blood. The clonotype comes from a woman aged 80 or over with acute or convalescent COVID-19. The CDR3, as DNA: TGTGCCAGCAGCCAATTGAATCAGGGGCAAGAAAAACTGTTTTTT. Translation gives CASSQLNQGQEKLFF.